This T cell receptor (beta chain) is from a study of T cells in tuberculosis. Study context: The T cells targeted glucose monomycolate, a mycobacterial lipid, via CD1B.

Thawed, overnight-rested PBMC were stained with GMM-loaded CD1B tetramer, viability dye and anti-CD3, then sorted. The CD1B tetramers carried C32 glucose monomycolate purified from Rhodococcus equi. PBMC for tetramer sorting were first depleted of CD14-expressing monocytes. Tetramer-negative cells, around 110,000 per donor, were also sorted. Germline CDR1 MNHEY, CDR2 SMNVEV (reference sequence). CDR3 size: 19 residues. V gave up 1 base and J gave up 8 bases; unmatched junction bases: 19. Repertoires were generated with immunoSEQ multiplex PCR, while TCRdb's copy carries only in-frame clones and drops some. Here the sample spans about 54,000 clones, around 90% being singletons.

This clonotype was obtained from an adult woman with latent tuberculosis. J is TRBJ2-1 and V is TRBV27, with 8 bases identical to TRBD2. The sequenced sample consisted of CD1b-GMM tetramer-negative cells sorted from PBMCs. The CDR3 bases are TGTGCCAGCAGTTTATATCCCCCCTCTGGAAGCGGGAGTTTCGATGAGCAGTTCTTC. Translating it yields CASSLYPPSGSGSFDEQFF.